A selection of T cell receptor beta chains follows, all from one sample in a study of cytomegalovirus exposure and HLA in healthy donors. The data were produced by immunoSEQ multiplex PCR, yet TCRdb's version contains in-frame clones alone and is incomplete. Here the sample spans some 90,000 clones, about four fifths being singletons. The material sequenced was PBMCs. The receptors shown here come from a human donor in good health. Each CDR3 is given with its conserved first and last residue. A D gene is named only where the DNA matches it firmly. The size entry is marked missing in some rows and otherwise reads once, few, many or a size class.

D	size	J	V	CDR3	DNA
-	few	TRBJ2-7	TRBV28	CAGSRGGDSYEQYF	TGTGCCGGCAGTAGGGGGGGCGACTCCTACGAGCAGTACTTC
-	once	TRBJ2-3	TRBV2	CASSEDFTDTQYF	TGTGCCAGCAGTGAGGACTTCACAGATACGCAGTATTTT
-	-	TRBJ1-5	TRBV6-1	CASSEGQISNQPQHF	TGTGCCAGCAGTGAAGGACAGATTAGCAATCAGCCCCAGCATTTT
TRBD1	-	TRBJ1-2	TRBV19	CASSLGQERNYGYTF	TGTGCCAGTAGCCTGGGACAGGAAAGGAACTATGGCTACACCTTC
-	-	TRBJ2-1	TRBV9	CASSVETGNEQFF	TGTGCCAGCAGCGTAGAAACGGGCAATGAGCAGTTCTTC
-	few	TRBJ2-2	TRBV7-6	CASSLGASLSTGELFF	TGTGCCAGCAGCTTAGGGGCTAGCCTAAGCACCGGGGAGCTGTTTTTT
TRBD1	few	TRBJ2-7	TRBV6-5	CASKPGQGWNEQYF	TGTGCCAGCAAGCCGGGACAGGGGTGGAACGAGCAGTACTTC
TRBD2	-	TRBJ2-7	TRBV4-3	CASSQGLAVSYEQYF	TGCGCCAGCAGCCAAGGACTAGCGGTCTCCTACGAGCAGTACTTC
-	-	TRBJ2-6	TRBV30	CAQGGSGANVLTF	TGTGCCCAGGGGGGATCTGGGGCCAACGTCCTGACTTTC
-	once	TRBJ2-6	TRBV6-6	CASSKTATGANVLTF	TGTGCCAGCAGTAAAACTGCAACTGGGGCCAACGTCCTGACTTTC
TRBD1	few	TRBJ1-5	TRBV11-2	CASSLDRGYNQPQHF	TGTGCCAGCAGCCTGGACAGGGGATACAATCAGCCCCAGCATTTT
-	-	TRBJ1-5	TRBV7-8	CASSLLGQPQHF	TGTGCCAGCAGCTTACTTGGCCAGCCCCAGCATTTT